These 9 T cell receptor beta chains originate from one sample sequenced in a study of T-cell reconstitution after alpha-beta-depleted transplantation in children. The TCRbeta library was prepared with unique molecular identifiers. Each CDR3 protein gets one entry after TCRdb re-called the PCR reads with MiXCR. The repertoire holds about 230,000 distinct CDR3 sequences, with 8% to 10% as singletons. Sequenced here: PBMCs from the stem cell graft donor, sampled from the stem cell graft. The receptors were sampled from a human donor who donated a stem cell graft to a child with acute lymphoblastic leukemia.

This clonotype was seen a few times. This sequence joins TRBV20-1 and TRBJ1-5; no definite D call. This CDR3 is 16 amino acids long. Trimming removed 2 bases from V and 3 bases from J, with 17 bases in between. CDR1 is DFQATT and CDR2 is SNEGSKA in the germline V gene (reference sequence). The CDR3 DNA follows: TGCAGTGCTAGAAACTCCCTGCAGGAGTTCAATCAGCCCCAGCATTTT. Translating it yields CSARNSLQEFNQPQHF.

This clonotype came up many times. The gene calls are TRBV12-3 or TRBV12-4 and TRBJ2-2; 8 bases are a match to TRBD1. The CDR3 sequence is 16 residues long. Trimming cost V 6 bases and J 1 base; bases outside gene matches: 7. The CDR3 sequence: CASSRHGTGNTGELFF. The CDR3 DNA reads TGTGCCAGCAGCCGCCACGGGACAGGGAACACCGGGGAGCTGTTTTTT.

This sequence joins TRBV4-1 and TRBJ1-1; 7 nucleotides match TRBD1. In germline, CDR1 is MGHRA, CDR2 YSYEKL. The CDR3 length is 14 residues. V trimming: 4 bases; J trimming: 5 bases; junction bases outside the gene matches: 7. CDR3 sequence reads: CASSRDRVGTEAFF. The CDR3 DNA sequence: TGCGCCAGCAGCCGTGACAGGGTCGGGACTGAAGCTTTCTTT.

This clonotype was recorded at least ten times. In DNA form, the CDR3 reads TGCAGCGTGCGACAGGGGGTAAACACTGAAGCTTTCTTT. It specifies CSVRQGVNTEAFF. This chain joins TRBV29-1 and TRBJ1-1; 9 nucleotides line up with TRBD1. Germline CDR1 and CDR2: SQVTM and ANQGSEA. The length of the CDR3 is 13 residues. Trimming cost V 6 bases and J 2 bases; bases outside gene matches: 4.

This clonotype was seen repeatedly, ten times or more. This chain uses TRBV10-1 with TRBJ2-7, with 7 positions matching TRBD1. V was clipped by 3 bases and J by 6 bases; unmatched bases: 5. Germline CDR1 is WNHNN and CDR2 is SYGVQD (reference sequence). There are 13 residues in the CDR3. The CDR3 coding sequence is TGCGCCAGCAGTGACCAGGGGGATCTCGAGCAGTACTTC. Translation: CASSDQGDLEQYF.

This clonotype came up many times. V gene TRBV29-1 combines with J gene TRBJ2-1; tentative D call: TRBD1 (5 bases). V lost 2 bases and J lost 4, with 18 bases in between. The CDR3 runs to 16 residues. Germline CDR1 reads SQVTM; CDR2 reads ANQGSEA. CDR3 region: CSVESLGRVSYNEQFF. DNA for the CDR3: TGCAGCGTTGAATCGTTGGGCAGGGTTTCTTACAATGAGCAGTTCTTC.

Many counts were recorded for this clonotype. V is TRBV6-2 or TRBV6-3 and J is TRBJ1-1; D is undetermined. V was shortened by 0 bases and J by 10 bases, with 15 bases between the two germline ends. The CDR3 runs 14 residues. Germline loops: CDR1 MNHEY, CDR2 SVGEGT. The CDR3 DNA reads as TGTGCCAGCAGTTACTCACGGAGGACCGGAGGAGCTTTCTTT. Protein: CASSYSRRTGGAFF.

The sample holds many counts of this clonotype. The chain employs TRBV5-1 and TRBJ1-1, with 7 bases fitting TRBD1. This CDR3 is 12 amino acids long. Germline assignment: CDR1 SGHRS and CDR2 YFSETQ. V was pared by 4 bases and J by 4 bases, with 1 base of the junction left unmatched. The CDR3 nucleotides read TGCGCCAGCAGCCCAGGGGGCACTGAAGCTTTCTTT. Protein sequence: CASSPGGTEAFF.

This chain links TRBV12-3 or TRBV12-4 with TRBJ2-2; TRBD1 is a possible D gene (6 bases). The CDR3 consists of 15 residues. V was cut by 2 bases and J by 6 bases, with 13 bases left in between. The CDR3 loop reads CASSLLQGRPGELFF. The CDR3 bases are TGTGCCAGCAGTTTATTACAGGGCAGACCCGGGGAGCTGTTTTTT.